This record concerns one T cell receptor beta chain sequence. Libraries were prepared by immunoSEQ multiplex PCR; TCRdb keeps only in-frame clonotypes and omits some of them. The sample consists of hundreds of thousands of clones, 60% to 85% of them appearing once. The V and J ends lost 3 bases and 0 bases respectively, with 12 bases between them. Germline V gives CDR1 KGHSH, CDR2 LQKENI. This CDR3 region has 16 residues. This specimen belongs to a study of shared clonotypes between healthy human individuals. Adult Caucasians living in Nashville, Tennessee made up all of the donors. This receptor was taken from a woman aged 40 to 55 in good health. Some clones in this sample may be carry-over from other donors' samples. The sample taken for sequencing was PBMCs. This chain uses TRBV18 with TRBJ1-3; the D gene is possibly TRBD1 (5 bases). The DNA for the CDR3 is TGTGCCAGCTCACCCGCTTTCGGGACCTCTGGAAACACCATATATTTT. It codes for CASSPAFGTSGNTIYF.